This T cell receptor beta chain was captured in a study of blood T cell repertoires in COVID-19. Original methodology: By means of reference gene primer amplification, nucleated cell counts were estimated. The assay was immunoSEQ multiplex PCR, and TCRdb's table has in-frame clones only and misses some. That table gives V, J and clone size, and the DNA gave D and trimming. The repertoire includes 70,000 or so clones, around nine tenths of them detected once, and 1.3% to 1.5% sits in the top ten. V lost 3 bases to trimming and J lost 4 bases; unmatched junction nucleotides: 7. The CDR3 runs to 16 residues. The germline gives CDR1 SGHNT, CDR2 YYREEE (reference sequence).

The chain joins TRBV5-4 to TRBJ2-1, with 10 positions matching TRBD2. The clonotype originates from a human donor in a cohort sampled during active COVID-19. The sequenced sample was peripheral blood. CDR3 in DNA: TGTGCCAGCAGCTCGGGGGTACTAGCGGGATACAATGAGCAGTTCTTC. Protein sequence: CASSSGVLAGYNEQFF.